This TCR beta chain emerged from a study of T cell responses to AZD1222 COVID-19 vaccine. Findings of the study overall: Clonal diversity may have been underestimated, and the donors were mostly white British, with more females than males. The repertoires were collected only after the peak T cell response. Unmutated variant regions are reportedly targeted by nearly half of spike-specific TCRs. Dominant CD4 TCR responses targeted spike regions 160-218 and 743-854.

Profiling relied on immunoSEQ multiplex PCR, and the TCRdb table lists in-frame clones only, not all of them. The sample records about 180,000 clones, 90% to 95% being singletons. The CDR3 sequence is 12 residues long. Trimming shortened V by 4 bases and J by 5 bases, and 9 bases separated the two germline ends. Germline V gene lookup returns CDR1 SGHRS and CDR2 YFSETQ. About this clone itself: Its specificity is not known.

This TCR was recovered from an adult who received the MenACWY meningococcal vaccine as a control. This chain links TRBV5-1 with TRBJ1-1, with D unclear. The source was peripheral blood, collected 28 days after the second dose of the MenACWY control vaccine. In DNA, the CDR3 is TGCGCCAGCAGCCCAGACCGGACTGAAGCTTTCTTT. This translates into CASSPDRTEAFF.